One sample yielded the 20 T cell receptor beta chains listed below, sequenced in a study of Tregs in tolerant kidney transplant recipients. Sequenced by immunoSEQ multiplex PCR; TCRdb stores in-frame clones only, minus some. The table records about 240,000 clones, around 81% of them present only once. Sequencing was carried out using CD4+ T cells from blood. Source of these receptors: a human donor in good health.

V gene TRBV10-3 combines with J gene TRBJ1-1; 10 bases are shared with TRBD1. Germline-derived CDR1 and CDR2 are ENHRY and SYGVKD. V was pared by 6 bases and J by 5 bases, with 6 bases of the junction left unmatched. CDR3 size: 14 residues. CDR3 amino acids: CAISGTGEGTEAFF. The CDR3 DNA is TGTGCCATCAGCGGGACAGGGGAGGGAACTGAAGCTTTCTTT.

Of note for this clone: The sample holds other DNA sequences that translate to the same CDR3. The chain uses TRBV6-1 and TRBJ2-7; D tentatively reads TRBD1 or TRBD2 (5 bases each). The CDR3 runs 13 residues. Germline-derived CDR1 and CDR2 are MNHNS and SASEGT. Trimming pared 8 bases from V and 2 bases from J, leaving 13 bases between. CDR3 in amino acids: CASAMGRPYEQYF. The CDR3 region has the DNA TGTGCCAGCGCCATGGGACGGCCCTACGAGCAGTACTTC.

This chain links TRBV10-1 with TRBJ2-7; D is unresolved. Trimming pared 9 bases from V and 7 bases from J, leaving 10 bases between. Germline assignment: CDR1 WNHNN and CDR2 SYGVQD (reference sequence). CDR3 length: 10 amino acids. CDR3 sequence reads: CARPRHEQYF. The DNA of the CDR3 is TGCGCCAGGCCGCGACATGAGCAGTACTTC.

This clone appeared once. The chain recombines TRBV7-2 with TRBJ1-1, with D unclear. The germline CDR1 and CDR2 sequences are SGHTA and FQGNSA. The length of the CDR3 is 14 residues. Trimming removed 5 bases from V and 2 bases from J, with 12 bases in between. This chain's CDR3 is CASSAHAFNTEAFF. In DNA, the CDR3 is TGTGCCAGCAGCGCACACGCTTTCAACACTGAAGCTTTCTTT. The full variable domain, its missing parts supplied by reference TRBV7-2 and TRBJ1-1, is GAGVSQSPSNKVTEKGKDVELRCDPISGHTALYWYRQSLGQGLEFLIYFQGNSAPDKSGLPSDRFSAERTGGSVSTLTIQRTQQEDSAVYLCASSAHAFNTEAFFGQGTRLTVV.

The gene calls are TRBV14 and TRBJ2-3; D uncertain. The CDR3 spans 12 residues. Germline V gene sequence: CDR1 SGHDN, CDR2 FVKESK. V was shortened by 5 bases and J by 7 bases, with 10 bases between the two germline ends. CDR3 DNA: TGTGCCAGCAGCTTAGATTTTCATACGCAGTATTTT. This gives the protein CASSLDFHTQYF.

Concerning this clone itself: Other DNA sequences of this sample code for an identical CDR3. The rearrangement joins TRBV6-1 to TRBJ2-7, with a weak D call TRBD1 (6 bases). CDR1 is MNHNS and CDR2 is SASEGT in the germline V gene. CDR3 size: 14 residues. The V and J ends lost 7 bases and 4 bases respectively, with 17 bases between them. The CDR3 coding sequence is TGTGCCAGCACACAGGGAAATACCCGTTACGAGCAGTACTTC. Amino acid sequence: CASTQGNTRYEQYF.

The J gene is TRBJ2-5, the V gene TRBV7-6; D might be TRBD1 or TRBD2, each matching 5 bases. Trimming shortened V by 5 bases and J by 4 bases, and 14 bases separated the two germline ends. The CDR3 contains 14 residues. CDR1 SGHVS and CDR2 FNYEAQ come from the germline V gene. CDR3 bases: TGTGCCAGCAGCCCATCGGGGCCGGGAGAGACCCAGTACTTC. The encoded protein is CASSPSGPGETQYF.

V is TRBV6-6 and J is TRBJ2-2, with TRBD1 matching 7 bases. This CDR3 comprises 13 residues. Germline V gene sequence: CDR1 MNHNY, CDR2 SVGAGI (reference sequence). V dropped 4 bases and J dropped 7; count of bases not matched to a gene: 3. The CDR3 bases are TGTGCCAGCAGTTTTACAGGGGTCGGGGAGCTGTTTTTT. Translating it yields CASSFTGVGELFF.

This chain links TRBV15 with TRBJ2-6; possible D gene TRBD1, 6 bases. The CDR3 is made up of 17 amino acids. The V and J ends lost 3 bases and 1 base respectively, with 13 bases between them. The germline CDR1 and CDR2 sequences are LNHNV and YYDKDF (reference sequence). In DNA, the CDR3 is TGTGCCACCAGCAGTTACACAGGGAAGTCTGGGGCCAACGTCCTGACTTTC. Its protein product is CATSSYTGKSGANVLTF.

The rearrangement links TRBV18 to TRBJ2-1, with D hard to call. CDR1 KGHSH and CDR2 LQKENI come from the germline V gene. The CDR3 spans 15 residues. V lost 1 base, J lost 0 bases, and 7 bases lay in between. CDR3 region: CASSPQGSSYNEQFF. The DNA for the CDR3 is TGTGCCAGCTCACCACAGGGAAGCTCCTACAATGAGCAGTTCTTC.

The CDR3 protein is CASSLGVGETQYF. As DNA, the CDR3 is TGCGCCAGCAGCTTGGGGGTTGGGGAGACCCAGTACTTC. The chain carries TRBV5-1 and TRBJ2-5; no reliable D call. Between the trimmed V and J ends, which lost 0 bases and 5 bases, there was a span of 8 bases. The CDR3 length is 13 residues. Looked up from germline, CDR1 is SGHRS and CDR2 is YFSETQ.

This chain connects TRBV29-1 to TRBJ1-6; 7 bases align to TRBD1. Unmatched junction bases numbered 5, after V lost 4 bases and J lost 5 bases. The CDR3 spans 14 residues. Germline V lookup: CDR1 SQVTM, CDR2 ANQGSEA. The CDR3 loop is CSVGTGGNNSPLHF. As DNA, the CDR3 is TGCAGCGTTGGGACAGGTGGAAATAATTCACCCCTCCACTTT. Together with reference TRBV29-1 and TRBJ1-6, the CDR3 gives the full variable domain: SAVISQKPSRDICQRGTSLTIQCQVDSQVTMMFWYRQQPGQSLTLIATANQGSEATYESGFVIDKFPISRPNLTFSTLTVSNMSPEDSSIYLCSVGTGGNNSPLHFGNGTRLTVT.

This sequence joins TRBV10-3 and TRBJ1-1, with 8 nucleotides matching TRBD1. J was trimmed by 5 bases and V by 0 bases; bases with no gene match: 5. Germline CDR1 ENHRY, CDR2 SYGVKD. This CDR3 spans 15 amino acids. The CDR3 loop is CAISESRGLLTEAFF. For the CDR3, the DNA is TGTGCCATCAGTGAGTCCAGGGGGCTCCTGACTGAAGCTTTCTTT.

This chain connects TRBV9 to TRBJ1-6; D is perhaps TRBD1 (5 bases). This CDR3 comprises 13 residues. The V gene's germline CDR1 is SGDLS and CDR2 YYNGEE. CDR3 bases: TGTGCAGCGGCAGGGAAAAATAATTCACCCCTCCACTTT. Its translation: CAAAGKNNSPLHF.

The chain is built from TRBV6-5 and TRBJ2-1; D is undetermined. This CDR3 spans 14 amino acids. The ends were cut back, 7 bases at V and 7 bases at J, with 17 bases in the middle. Germline lookup yields CDR1 MNHEY and CDR2 SVGAGI. The CDR3 loop reads CASTKDKAGNEQFF. In DNA, the CDR3 is TGTGCCAGCACCAAAGACAAGGCTGGGAATGAGCAGTTCTTC.

This sequence joins TRBV27 and TRBJ2-1, with no clear D. Germline CDR1 reads MNHEY; CDR2 reads SMNVEV (reference sequence). The CDR3 has 12 residues. With 6 bases removed from V and 4 bases from J, the gap between germline ends came to 7 bases. The CDR3 DNA is TGTGCCAGCAGGCGGCAATACAATGAGCAGTTCTTC. Translated: CASRRQYNEQFF.

This clone was detected only once. This chain joins TRBV6-5 and TRBJ1-2, with 9 nucleotides matching TRBD1. The length of the CDR3 is 13 residues. V lost 6 bases to trimming and J lost 9 bases; unmatched junction nucleotides: 8. Germline assignment: CDR1 MNHEY and CDR2 SVGAGI. CDR3 nucleotide sequence: TGTGCCAGCAGCTGGGGACAGGGTGATAGCTACACCTTC. Its translation: CASSWGQGDSYTF.

The chain joins TRBV5-1 to TRBJ2-5; 11 nucleotides align to TRBD2. Germline-derived CDR1 and CDR2 are SGHRS and YFSETQ. The CDR3 loop spans 15 amino acids. Trimming removed 2 bases from V and 5 bases from J; junction bases left unmatched: 5. CDR3 sequence: CASSFSGRAGETQYF. The CDR3 DNA follows: TGCGCCAGCAGCTTTAGCGGGAGGGCCGGTGAGACCCAGTACTTC.

This chain uses TRBV19 with TRBJ1-1, with D perhaps matching TRBD1 (6 bases). The ends were cut back, 1 base at V and 0 bases at J, with 21 bases in the middle. The CDR3 loop spans 19 amino acids. The germline V gene has CDR1 LNHDA and CDR2 SQIVND (reference sequence). This CDR3 reads CASSIVGYRLRTVNTEAFF. Written as DNA, the CDR3 is TGTGCCAGTAGTATAGTCGGCTATAGGCTACGGACAGTGAACACTGAAGCTTTCTTT.

The V and J genes are TRBV5-4 and TRBJ2-5; D not resolved. The germline CDR1 and CDR2 sequences are SGHNT and YYREEE (reference sequence). Trimming removed 6 bases from V and 7 bases from J, with 10 bases in between. The CDR3 contains 11 residues. CDR3 amino acids: CASISGRTQYF. The DNA for the CDR3 is TGTGCCAGCATCTCGGGCAGGACCCAGTACTTC.